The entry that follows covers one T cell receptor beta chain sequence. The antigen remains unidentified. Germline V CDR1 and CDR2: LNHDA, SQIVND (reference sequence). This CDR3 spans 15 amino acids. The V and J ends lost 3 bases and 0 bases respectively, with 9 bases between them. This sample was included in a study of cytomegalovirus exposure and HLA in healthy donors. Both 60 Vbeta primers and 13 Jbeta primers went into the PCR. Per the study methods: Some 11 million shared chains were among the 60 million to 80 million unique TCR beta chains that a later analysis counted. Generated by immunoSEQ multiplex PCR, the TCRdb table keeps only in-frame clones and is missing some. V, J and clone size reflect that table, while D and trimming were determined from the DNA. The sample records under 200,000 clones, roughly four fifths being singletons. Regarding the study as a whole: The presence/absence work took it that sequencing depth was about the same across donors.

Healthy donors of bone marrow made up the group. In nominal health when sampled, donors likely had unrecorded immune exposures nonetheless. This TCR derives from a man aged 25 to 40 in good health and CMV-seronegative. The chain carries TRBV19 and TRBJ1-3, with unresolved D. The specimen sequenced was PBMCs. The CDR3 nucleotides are TGTGCCAGTAGTATGTCTGGGAGCTCTGGAAACACCATATATTTT. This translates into CASSMSGSSGNTIYF.